This TCR beta chain emerged from a study of T cell repertoires in cytomegalovirus infection. Whole-study context: Indications of both CMV infection and matching HLA type were provided by public TCR beta signatures.

The V gene's germline CDR1 is DFQATT and CDR2 SNEGSKA (reference sequence). Trimming removed 6 bases from V and 8 bases from J; junction bases left unmatched: 6. This CDR3 has 12 residues. TCRdb re-called the reads with MiXCR, one entry per CDR3 protein. This table holds about 570,000 distinct CDR3 sequences, approximately 40% found once. In regard to this clonotype: The target antigen is unknown.

The sequences come from cultured PBMCs, collected from culture after CMV antigen stimulation. The sequence derives from a human donor in good health (CMV status not recorded). Some clones in this sample may be carry-over from other donors' samples. The chain joins TRBV20-1 to TRBJ2-1; 8 bases align to TRBD2. In nucleotides, the CDR3 is TGCAGTGCCCGGACTAGCACCGATGAGCAGTTCTTC. Protein sequence: CSARTSTDEQFF.